Below, 10 T cell receptor beta chains from the same sample are listed, as sequenced in a study of cytomegalovirus exposure and HLA in healthy donors. PCR used 60 Vbeta primers and 13 Jbeta primers. Measured with immunoSEQ multiplex PCR; TCRdb has only the in-frame clones, and not every one. Of 150,000 or so clones listed, more than 80% are singletons. The sequenced sample was PBMCs. The receptors shown here come from a woman younger than 35 in good health and CMV-seronegative.

The V call is TRBV19, the J call TRBJ2-5; TRBD1 aligns across 9 bases. Trimming took 6 bases from V and 2 from J; bases not matched to a gene: 16. Germline V gene data show CDR1 as LNHDA and CDR2 as SQIVND (reference sequence). CDR3 length equals 18 residues. The CDR3 DNA reads TGTGCCAGTAGACCGGGACAGGGAGAGATTGGGAGGCAAGAGACCCAGTACTTC. Amino acids: CASRPGQGEIGRQETQYF.

This chain links TRBV19 with TRBJ2-5, with 8 bases identical to TRBD1. The germline CDR1 and CDR2 sequences are LNHDA and SQIVND (reference sequence). The CDR3 has 13 residues. The trim removed 9 bases at V and 7 bases at J, leaving 10 bases unmatched. The CDR3 here is CASGLDRVGTQYF. The CDR3 DNA follows: TGTGCCAGCGGGCTGGACAGGGTAGGGACCCAGTACTTC. Filled out from reference TRBV19 and TRBJ2-5, the complete variable domain reads DGGITQSPKYLFRKEGQNVTLSCEQNLNHDAMYWYRQDPGQGLRLIYYSQIVNDFQKGDIAEGYSVSREKKESFPLTVTSAQKNPTAFYLCASGLDRVGTQYFGPGTRLLVL.

In this sample, this clone turned up a few times. The chain couples TRBV5-6 to TRBJ1-1; 7 bases match TRBD1. V was clipped by 5 bases and J by 6 bases; unmatched bases: 4. Germline assignment: CDR1 SGHDT and CDR2 YYEEEE. CDR3 size: 12 residues. The CDR3: CASSLTGAEAFF. The DNA for the CDR3 is TGTGCCAGCAGTCTTACAGGGGCTGAAGCTTTCTTT.

The chain couples TRBV5-1 to TRBJ2-2; D is possibly TRBD1 (5 bases). The CDR3 has 15 residues. The V end lost 4 bases, the J end lost 1 base, and 11 bases lay between the germline ends. Germline loops: CDR1 SGHRS, CDR2 YFSETQ. The CDR3 DNA reads TGCGCCAGCAGCCCGACTGGACAGAACACCGGGGAGCTGTTTTTT. Translated, it gives CASSPTGQNTGELFF.

The rearrangement uses TRBV28 and TRBJ2-7; 13 nucleotides agree with TRBD2. V was clipped by 3 bases and J by 6 bases; unmatched bases: 5. The V gene's germline CDR1 is MDHEN and CDR2 SYDVKM. This CDR3 has 15 amino acids. The CDR3 loop reads CASSFRTSGSGEQYF. The DNA for the CDR3 is TGTGCCAGCAGTTTCCGGACTAGCGGGAGTGGCGAGCAGTACTTC.

This clone has just a few counts. The chain recombines TRBV2 with TRBJ2-1; tentatively, D is TRBD1 (6 bases). This CDR3 contains 11 residues. The V end was cut by 6 bases, the J end by 14 bases, with 14 bases between. CDR1 and CDR2 (germline): SNHLY, FYNNEI. CDR3 in DNA: TGTGCCAGCAGCTCGACAGGCTCGGAGTTCTTC. Amino acids: CASSSTGSEFF.

CDR3 DNA: TGTGCCAGCAATGACCCGGGGGTCTCTGGGGCCAACGTCCTGACTTTC. Its protein product is CASNDPGVSGANVLTF. V usage is TRBV5-5 and J usage is TRBJ2-6; TRBD2 might be the D (6 bases). V lost 6 bases and J lost 0, with 13 bases in between. The CDR3 extends over 16 amino acids. CDR1 and CDR2 from the germline V gene are SGHKS and YYEKEE (reference sequence).

V gene TRBV19 combines with J gene TRBJ2-3; 8 bases align to TRBD1. V lost 3 bases, J lost 6 bases, and 8 bases stayed unmatched. This CDR3 has 15 amino acids. Germline lookup yields CDR1 LNHDA and CDR2 SQIVND (reference sequence). CDR3 in amino acids: CASSILGQGGDTQYF. For the CDR3, the DNA is TGTGCCAGTAGTATCCTAGGACAGGGTGGCGATACGCAGTATTTT.

The gene calls are TRBV19 and TRBJ1-2, with 7 bases lining up with TRBD1. With 5 bases clipped from V and 0 bases from J, the junction kept 9 bases outside the gene matches. Per germline, CDR1 LNHDA and CDR2 SQIVND (reference sequence). There are 16 residues in the CDR3. DNA of the CDR3: TGTGCCAGTAGTCTACAGGGGTCCGCTTCTAACTATGGCTACACCTTC. This encodes CASSLQGSASNYGYTF. Complete variable domain (other parts from reference TRBV19 and TRBJ1-2): DGGITQSPKYLFRKEGQNVTLSCEQNLNHDAMYWYRQDPGQGLRLIYYSQIVNDFQKGDIAEGYSVSREKKESFPLTVTSAQKNPTAFYLCASSLQGSASNYGYTFGSGTRLTVV.

The chain couples TRBV28 to TRBJ2-4; perhaps TRBD2 as D (5 bases). V dropped 6 bases and J dropped 0 bases, with 6 bases sitting between them. The CDR3 totals 13 residues. Per germline, CDR1 MDHEN and CDR2 SYDVKM. As DNA, the CDR3 is TGTGCCAGCAGGGAGGTAGCCAAAAACATTCAGTACTTC. Its translation: CASREVAKNIQYF.